Below, one T cell receptor (beta chain) is given with its context. This receptor's antigen is unknown. Within one base of it there is no much larger clone, and no base qualities were kept. Donors were a few dozen systemically healthy Caucasian individuals from Russia aged roughly 6 to 90 years. Each donor gave ten milliliters of peripheral blood, drawn into EDTA-treated Vacutainer tubes. Ficoll-Paque density-gradient centrifugation was used to isolate PBMCs, with at least 6.5 million per sample. Total RNA, at least 6 micrograms per sample, was extracted from PBMCs with Trizol reagent. The percentages of naive CD45RAhigh/CD27high T cells were determined by flow cytometry on a PBMC aliquot from every donor. Library prep was done by 5' RACE. TCRdb records Illumina HiSeq 2500 as the sequencer. The second PCR ran for about 7 to 11 cycles and used a J-beta primer mix along with a sample-barcoded 5' primer. A unique molecular identifier was introduced onto each TCR beta cDNA molecule by a template-switch 5' adaptor carrying 12 random nucleotides. Each sample yielded at least 2.5 million CDR3-containing paired-end reads. First-strand cDNA was synthesized from all RNA with the Mint cDNA synthesis kit, primed by a TRBC-specific oligonucleotide. Following uracil-DNA glycosylase treatment, a first 18-cycle PCR with universal primers M1SS and BC2_uni_R was performed on all cDNA. From the authors' description of their analysis: Each sample was normalized by randomly selecting 1 million high-quality reads, each carrying a distinct molecular identifier. Reads sharing molecular identifiers were discarded rather than binned into consensus sequences. CDR3 identification, clonotype clustering and error correction used MiTCR with a Q25 quality threshold and the strictest error-elimination algorithm. A nonparametric unseen species model with Euler transformation was used to estimate lower-bound total TCR beta diversity. TCRdb reworked the public reads: Q25 trimming with fastp, MiXCR clone assembly, productive beta chains retained. Each CDR3 protein gets just one entry, which takes the most common genes and DNA from the rows behind it. Here the V and J calls rest on TCRdb's processing, not on the authors' analysis. The sample profile shows fewer than 2,000,000 distinct CDR3 sequences; around 36% of them were found once. In total, the top ten clones hold roughly 10% of the sample.

This sample is drawn from a study of blood T cells in healthy people across ages (dated by TCRdb to between 2015 and 2016). Notes on the research overall: Template switching captured roughly one uniquely barcoded TCR beta cDNA molecule per two T cells in model experiments. The donors were split into four age groups: young (average about 15 years), middle-aged (roughly 39), aged (62) and long-lived (roughly 86). To avoid experimental bias, donors of different ages were distributed randomly across sequencing lanes. The study measured age-related changes in TCR beta repertoire diversity using deep sequencing normalized with unique cDNA molecular identifiers. The study analyzed two additional independent replicas of 1 million unique cDNA reads from the same blood draw for two donors, one aged 18 to 30 and one aged 80 or older. Beyond this particular receptor, the publication reports: Since profiling was done on bulk unsorted PBMCs, naive and antigen-experienced compartments could not be conclusively compared. Compared with the aged group, the long-lived group had more naive CD4+ T cells, fewer expanded clones and increased TCR diversity, suggesting age selection. As age increased, observed TCR beta diversity per million T cells dropped in a roughly linear way, and a significant reduction was already evident by age 40. There was a strong correlation between observed TCR beta diversity and the percentage of naive T cells measured by flow cytometry. Because the CMV infection status of the donors was unknown, age-related changes in expanded clonotypes may potentially have been confounded. Total diversity estimates from one million sequenced T cells were considered lower bounds and underestimates.

The CDR3 contains 13 residues, cysteine and phenylalanine counted. The CDR3 DNA has 39 bases and is translated from base 1. From a lookup of the germline V gene (reference sequence), CDR1 and CDR2 are DFQATT and SNEGSKA. The junction shows trimming of 6 bases on V and 5 bases on J, and the gene matches do not reach 5 bases of it. The clonotype originates from a woman in her twenties or thirties in good health. The chain is encoded by TRBV20-1 joined to TRBJ1-5; 9 central bases correspond to TRBD1. Material for sequencing was blood. The sequenced DNA: TGCAGTGCAGGAACAGGGGGCGATCAGCCCCAGCATTTT. Its translation is CSAGTGGDQPQHF.